This passage covers 3 T cell receptor beta chains from one sample sequenced in a study of T cells in Graves' hyperthyroidism and ophthalmopathy. Amplification of TCR beta CDR3 regions was performed using RNA transcripts as template. When the TCR CDR3 underwent first-round RT-PCR, the HTBI primer set was used. TCRdb re-derived calls from the multiplex PCR reads in MiXCR, one entry per CDR3 protein. The table has some 350,000 distinct CDR3 sequences, roughly 15% seen once. Sequencing input: blood. These receptors all stem from a woman aged 40 to 50 with Graves' ophthalmopathy.

In DNA, the CDR3 is TGTGCCAGCAGTCCCCGCAGGGTGCTCGGTGGCTACACCTTC. This translates into CASSPRRVLGGYTF. The chain joins TRBV5-6 to TRBJ1-2, with D possibly matching TRBD1 (5 bases). The CDR3 is 14 amino acids. CDR1 and CDR2 from the germline V gene are SGHDT and YYEEEE. Deletions cut 5 bases from V and 7 bases from J, with 18 bases between. The full variable domain, with the rest looked up from reference TRBV5-6 and TRBJ1-2, is DAGVTQSPTHLIKTRGQQVTLRCSPKSGHDTVSWYQQALGQGPQFIFQYYEEEERQRGNFPDRFSGHQFPNYSSELNVNALLLGDSALYLCASSPRRVLGGYTFGSGTRLTVV.

This clonotype was observed many times. CDR3 nucleotides: TGCGCCAGCAGCTCCCGGGGCAACAGGGAGAACACTGAAGCTTTCTTT. Residues: CASSSRGNRENTEAFF. The chain carries TRBV5-1 and TRBJ1-1; possible D gene TRBD1, 6 bases. This CDR3 is 16 amino acids long. Trimming left V 3 bases short and J 1 base short, with 16 bases between. Per the germline V gene, CDR1 is SGHRS and CDR2 is YFSETQ.

This clonotype was counted ten times or more. The CDR3 protein is CASSIWGLLNTEAFF. In DNA form, the CDR3 reads TGTGCCAGCAGCATATGGGGACTCTTGAACACTGAAGCTTTCTTT. The chain recombines TRBV3-1 with TRBJ1-1, with a possible D match to TRBD1 (5 bases). The CDR3 is 15 amino acids. Germline CDR1 and CDR2: LGHDT and YNNKEL (reference sequence). V was shortened by 5 bases and J by 0 bases, with 13 bases between the two germline ends.